Shown below are 30 T cell receptor beta chains from a single sample sequenced in a study of T-cell reconstitution after alpha-beta-depleted transplantation in children. TCRbeta library preparation incorporated unique molecular identifiers. Each CDR3 protein gets one entry after TCRdb re-called the PCR reads with MiXCR. The sample has about 110,000 distinct CDR3 sequences, about a tenth seen once. Sequenced material: PBMCs, taken before TCRalphabeta/CD19-depleted stem cell transplant. These receptors came from a boy between 2 and 10 years old with acute lymphoblastic leukemia, due to receive a stem cell transplant.

The chain couples TRBV2 to TRBJ2-7; D is unclear. V shed 8 bases and J shed 4 bases, with 15 bases lying between them. The germline V gene has CDR1 SNHLY and CDR2 FYNNEI. The CDR3 spans 13 residues. For the CDR3, the DNA is TGTGCCAGCCAGCCCGCGGAGTCGTACGAGCAGTACTTC. It yields the protein CASQPAESYEQYF.

This chain connects TRBV7-8 to TRBJ2-3, with D possibly matching TRBD1 (5 bases). In germline, CDR1 is SGHVS, CDR2 FQNEAQ. This CDR3 is 15 amino acids long. V was cut by 1 base and J by 1 base, with 9 bases left in between. CDR3 amino acids: CASSLGGRGTDTQYF. The DNA of the CDR3 is TGTGCCAGCAGCTTAGGGGGCAGAGGCACAGATACGCAGTATTTT.

This clonotype was found a few times. The V and J genes are TRBV6-1 and TRBJ1-4, with TRBD1 matching 7 bases. Looked up from germline, CDR1 is MNHNS and CDR2 is SASEGT. The ends lost 6 bases at V and 5 bases at J; junction bases unmatched: 15. The CDR3 is 17 amino acids. CDR3 residues: CASRVGTSQGGNEKLFF. The CDR3 nucleotides read TGTGCCAGCAGGGTCGGGACATCCCAGGGGGGGAATGAAAAACTGTTTTTT.

The chain employs TRBV10-1 and TRBJ1-1, with a possible D match to TRBD1 (5 bases). The V end lost 1 base, the J end lost 6 bases, and 12 bases lay between the germline ends. There are 14 residues in the CDR3. Germline V gene lookup returns CDR1 WNHNN and CDR2 SYGVQD (reference sequence). The CDR3 nucleotides read TGCGCCAGCAGTGAGTGGCACGAGGGGTCTGAAGCTTTCTTT. Translating gives CASSEWHEGSEAFF.

Only a few counts were recorded for this clonotype. V usage is TRBV20-1 and J usage is TRBJ2-1; weak D call: TRBD1 (6 bases). Trimming took off 4 bases at V and 10 bases at J, with 17 bases between the two ends. This CDR3 is built from 13 residues. Germline-derived CDR1 and CDR2 are DFQATT and SNEGSKA (reference sequence). The CDR3 nucleotides read TGCAGTGCTAACTATCAGACAGGCAGAGAGCAGTTCTTC. Encoded protein: CSANYQTGREQFF.

This clonotype was seen only a few times. This chain uses TRBV6-2 or TRBV6-3 with TRBJ1-4; D is possibly TRBD1 (5 bases). V was cut by 0 bases and J by 8 bases, with 28 bases left in between. CDR1 and CDR2 from the germline V gene are MNHEY and SVGEGT. The CDR3 has 20 residues. The CDR3 nucleotides read TGTGCCAGCAGTTACTCGATTCCAGGGAGGTCTGCATGGGTTAACGAAAAACTGTTTTTT. This sequence encodes CASSYSIPGRSAWVNEKLFF.

The sample holds many counts of this clonotype. The gene calls are TRBV29-1 and TRBJ1-1; D remains ambiguous. Trimming removed 4 bases from V and 0 bases from J, with 9 bases in between. CDR3 length: 13 amino acids. Germline CDR1 reads SQVTM; CDR2 reads ANQGSEA. CDR3 sequence (DNA): TGCAGCGTTGTCCACAGCATGAACACTGAAGCTTTCTTT. It specifies CSVVHSMNTEAFF.

V gene TRBV29-1 combines with J gene TRBJ1-2; D is perhaps TRBD1 (6 bases). Germline CDR1 SQVTM, CDR2 ANQGSEA. This CDR3 has 12 amino acids. Deletions cut 3 bases from V and 6 bases from J, with 11 bases between. This CDR3 is CSVDWGPHGYTF. CDR3 in DNA: TGCAGCGTTGATTGGGGGCCCCATGGCTACACCTTC.

This clonotype was detected a few times. This chain uses TRBV9 with TRBJ2-7; either TRBD1 or TRBD2 may fit D (5 bases each). The length of the CDR3 is 13 residues. Trimming left V 4 bases short and J 5 bases short, with 13 bases between. The germline V gene encodes CDR1 SGDLS and CDR2 YYNGEE. This CDR3 reads CASSRGPEDEQYF. CDR3 bases: TGTGCCAGCAGCCGGGGCCCAGAGGACGAGCAGTACTTC.

This clonotype showed up just a few times. The V and J genes are TRBV7-3 and TRBJ2-3, with D unresolved. The CDR3 sequence is 15 residues long. V was clipped by 5 bases and J by 5 bases, with 17 bases between them. CDR1 is SGHTA, CDR2 FQGTGA, per germline. The CDR3 sequence is CASSPQPGPGDTQYF. The CDR3 DNA sequence: TGTGCCAGCAGCCCCCAACCGGGCCCGGGAGATACGCAGTATTTT.

Only a few counts were recorded for this clonotype. V and J are TRBV9 and TRBJ2-7; D tentatively fits TRBD1 or TRBD2 (5 bases each). Trimming pared 8 bases from V and 2 bases from J, leaving 20 bases between. Per the germline V gene, CDR1 is SGDLS and CDR2 is YYNGEE. CDR3 length equals 15 residues. CDR3 sequence (DNA): TGTGCCAGTCTTGGTTCCGGGACGGACCCCTACGAGCAGTACTTC. This translates into CASLGSGTDPYEQYF.

The table lists this clonotype with many counts. The chain employs TRBV12-3 or TRBV12-4 and TRBJ2-5; TRBD2 agrees at 7 bases. The CDR3 covers 16 residues. J lost 5 bases, V lost 1 base, and 10 bases had no gene match. CDR3 in amino acids: CASSLEIAGGDETQYF. CDR3 nucleotides: TGTGCCAGCAGTTTAGAAATAGCGGGCGGGGACGAGACCCAGTACTTC.

The chain couples TRBV5-1 to TRBJ1-1; D gene unclear. Trimming took off 3 bases at V and 1 base at J, with 13 bases between the two ends. There are 15 residues in the CDR3. Germline-derived CDR1 and CDR2 are SGHRS and YFSETQ. Here the CDR3 reads CASSSPMVRNTEAFF. The CDR3 DNA reads as TGCGCCAGCAGCTCCCCGATGGTGAGGAACACTGAAGCTTTCTTT.

This clonotype occurred many times. The CDR3 region is CASSYGGTGQPQHF. The CDR3 bases are TGTGCCAGCAGTTACGGGGGGACGGGGCAGCCCCAGCATTTT. This chain links TRBV6-2 or TRBV6-3 with TRBJ1-5; tentative D call: TRBD1 (5 bases). V gave up 2 bases and J gave up 7 bases, with 12 bases separating them. The CDR3 is 14 residues long. CDR1 is MNHEY, CDR2 SVGEGT, per germline.

The chain uses TRBV29-1 and TRBJ1-1; possibly TRBD1 for D (5 bases). Trimming pared 6 bases from V and 11 bases from J, leaving 16 bases between. The CDR3 length is 11 residues. Germline V gene sequence: CDR1 SQVTM, CDR2 ANQGSEA. The DNA for the CDR3 is TGCAGCGTGATCCTTGGGGGGTTCGCTTTCTTT. Translating it yields CSVILGGFAFF.

Only a few counts were recorded for this clonotype. The rearrangement links TRBV5-1 to TRBJ1-1, with D perhaps TRBD1 (5 bases). The CDR3 consists of 14 residues. Per germline, CDR1 SGHRS and CDR2 YFSETQ. The V gene lost 0 bases and the J gene lost 6 bases, with 12 bases spanning the gap. The CDR3 DNA reads TGCGCCAGCAGCTTGGTAGGGGCAGGTCCTGAAGCTTTCTTT. It translates to CASSLVGAGPEAFF.

This clonotype was detected a few times. V and J are TRBV5-1 and TRBJ2-1; weak D call: TRBD2 (6 bases). Trimming removed 5 bases at V and 4 bases at J, with 19 bases between. The germline V gene has CDR1 SGHRS and CDR2 YFSETQ. There are 16 residues in the CDR3. CDR3 loop: CASRYGSGTGYNEQFF. The CDR3 coding sequence is TGCGCCAGCAGGTACGGCTCAGGGACTGGTTACAATGAGCAGTTCTTC.

This clonotype was observed a handful of times. The chain joins TRBV20-1 to TRBJ1-2; weak D call: TRBD1 (6 bases). This CDR3 spans 13 amino acids. Per the germline V gene, CDR1 is DFQATT and CDR2 is SNEGSKA (reference sequence). Trimming removed 4 bases at V and 4 bases at J, with 13 bases between. The CDR3 nucleotides are TGCAGTGCTATTGGGGGGCTCTCCTATGGCTACACCTTC. Its protein is CSAIGGLSYGYTF.

This clonotype showed up just a few times. The V and J genes are TRBV9 and TRBJ2-2; 12 nucleotides align to TRBD1. The CDR3 runs 16 residues. J was trimmed by 5 bases and V by 3 bases; bases with no gene match: 5. The germline CDR1 and CDR2 sequences are SGDLS and YYNGEE. The CDR3 region has the DNA TGTGCCAGCAGCGCAGGGACAGGGGGCTATACCGGGGAGCTGTTTTTT. It encodes CASSAGTGGYTGELFF.

The chain is built from TRBV25-1 and TRBJ1-4; no clear D. Germline V lookup: CDR1 MGHDK, CDR2 SYGVNS. The CDR3 is 12 residues long. Trimming removed 3 bases at V and 6 bases at J, with 5 bases between. This chain's CDR3 is CASSDVYEKLFF. DNA for the CDR3: TGTGCCAGCAGTGATGTCTATGAAAAACTGTTTTTT.

This clonotype was detected many times. The rearrangement uses TRBV20-1 and TRBJ2-3; 7 positions match TRBD2. CDR1 is DFQATT, CDR2 SNEGSKA, per germline (reference sequence). Trimming cost V 5 bases and J 2 bases; bases outside gene matches: 10. The CDR3 runs to 15 residues. The CDR3 bases are TGCAGTGCTGGGGGGGAGGGGTCGTCCACAGATACGCAGTATTTT. It is translated as CSAGGEGSSTDTQYF.

The genes are TRBV4-1 and TRBJ2-6; D may correspond to TRBD1 or TRBD2 (5 bases each). The ends were cut back, 4 bases at V and 1 base at J, with 17 bases in the middle. The CDR3 totals 18 residues. Germline loops: CDR1 MGHRA, CDR2 YSYEKL. Written as DNA, the CDR3 is TGCGCCAGCAGCCTCCAGACCGGGACCACTTCTGGGGCCAACGTCCTGACTTTC. Its protein is CASSLQTGTTSGANVLTF.

This clonotype came up a few times. V usage is TRBV7-9 and J usage is TRBJ2-1; D ambiguous. V was trimmed by 6 bases and J by 7 bases, leaving 10 bases between them. The CDR3 totals 12 residues. Per the germline V gene, CDR1 is SEHNR and CDR2 is FQNEAQ (reference sequence). As DNA, the CDR3 is TGTGCCAGCAGTTCCCCTGTTAATGAGCAGTTCTTC. This codes for CASSSPVNEQFF.

The chain is built from TRBV5-1 and TRBJ2-1; maybe TRBD2 (6 bases). This CDR3 region has 15 residues. Germline CDR1 reads SGHRS; CDR2 reads YFSETQ. Between the trimmed V and J ends, which lost 1 base and 6 bases, there was a span of 14 bases. The DNA for the CDR3 is TGCGCCAGCAGCTTGTACGGGGGTTTAGGCAATGAGCAGTTCTTC. Its translation is CASSLYGGLGNEQFF.

In this sample, this clonotype turned up a few times. The rearrangement joins TRBV18 to TRBJ2-2; either TRBD1 or TRBD2 may fit D (5 bases each). CDR1 is KGHSH and CDR2 is LQKENI in the germline V gene. CDR3 length equals 13 residues. Deletions cut 7 bases from V and 5 bases from J, with 11 bases between. CDR3 DNA: TGTGCCAGCTGTACCAGGGAGACCGGGGAGCTGTTTTTT. Translating it yields CASCTRETGELFF.

There are many counts of this clonotype. The chain uses TRBV12-3 or TRBV12-4 and TRBJ2-4; D possibly uses TRBD1 or TRBD2 (5 bases each). The CDR3 is 15 amino acids. Trimming took 3 bases from V and 0 from J, leaving 9 bases between them. The CDR3 protein is CASSLGVLAKNIQYF. In DNA form, the CDR3 reads TGTGCCAGCAGTTTGGGGGTATTAGCCAAAAACATTCAGTACTTC.

This clonotype came up once. The rearrangement links TRBV10-3 to TRBJ2-7; 8 nucleotides line up with TRBD2. Germline CDR1 and CDR2: ENHRY and SYGVKD. The CDR3 loop spans 14 amino acids. The V and J ends lost 6 bases and 2 bases, in that order; junction bases with no gene match: 6. This CDR3 is CAIRERETTYEQYF. CDR3 nucleotides: TGTGCCATCAGAGAGCGGGAGACCACCTACGAGCAGTACTTC.

This clonotype was observed a handful of times. The genes are TRBV5-1 and TRBJ2-1; possible D gene TRBD2, 5 bases. V shed 7 bases and J shed 7 bases, with 18 bases lying between them. Looked up from germline, CDR1 is SGHRS and CDR2 is YFSETQ. The CDR3 is 14 amino acids. CDR3: CASRPPETGNEQFF. The CDR3 bases are TGCGCCAGCCGGCCCCCGGAGACGGGAAATGAGCAGTTCTTC.

The chain recombines TRBV5-1 with TRBJ1-4, with D possibly matching TRBD1 (5 bases). V was trimmed by 6 bases and J by 0 bases, leaving 15 bases between them. The CDR3 spans 16 residues. The germline V gene encodes CDR1 SGHRS and CDR2 YFSETQ. CDR3 in amino acids: CASTAAGDSTNEKLFF. The CDR3 DNA reads as TGCGCCAGCACGGCGGCGGGGGATTCAACTAATGAAAAACTGTTTTTT. Full variable domain (missing parts from reference TRBV5-1 and TRBJ1-4): KAGVTQTPRYLIKTRGQQVTLSCSPISGHRSVSWYQQTPGQGLQFLFEYFSETQRNKGNFPGRFSGRQFSNSRSEMNVSTLELGDSALYLCASTAAGDSTNEKLFFGSGTQLSVL.

The V and J genes are TRBV28 and TRBJ2-5, with a weak D call TRBD2 (6 bases). Trimming shortened V by 6 bases and J by 4 bases, and 18 bases separated the two germline ends. The CDR3 loop spans 15 amino acids. In germline, CDR1 is MDHEN, CDR2 SYDVKM. The chain's CDR3 is CASRTELGSSETQYF. The CDR3 nucleotides are TGTGCCAGCAGGACCGAGCTCGGGAGCTCAGAGACCCAGTACTTC.